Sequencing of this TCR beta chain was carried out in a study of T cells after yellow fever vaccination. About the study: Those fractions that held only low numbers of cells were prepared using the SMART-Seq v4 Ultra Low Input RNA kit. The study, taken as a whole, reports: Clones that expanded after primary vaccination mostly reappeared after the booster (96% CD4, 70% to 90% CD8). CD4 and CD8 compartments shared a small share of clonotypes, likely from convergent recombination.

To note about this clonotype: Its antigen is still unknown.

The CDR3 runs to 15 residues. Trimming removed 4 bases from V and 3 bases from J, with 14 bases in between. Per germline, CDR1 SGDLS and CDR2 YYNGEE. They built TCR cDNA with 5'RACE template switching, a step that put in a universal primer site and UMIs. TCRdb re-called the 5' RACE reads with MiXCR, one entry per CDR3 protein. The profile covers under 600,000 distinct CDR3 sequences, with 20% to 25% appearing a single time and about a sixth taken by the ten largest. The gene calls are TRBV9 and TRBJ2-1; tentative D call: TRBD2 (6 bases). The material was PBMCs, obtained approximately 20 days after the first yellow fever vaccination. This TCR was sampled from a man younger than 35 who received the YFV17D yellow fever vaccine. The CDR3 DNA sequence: TGTGCCAGCAGCTCCCAGGCGGGGAGCTACAATGAGCAGTTCTTC. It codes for CASSSQAGSYNEQFF.